This TCR beta chain was obtained from a study of T cell responses to AZD1222 COVID-19 vaccine. Findings and caveats of the study: Among spike-specific TCRs, nearly half reportedly target unmutated variant regions. The study found Spike-specific TCR breadth and depth rose after two AZD1222 doses.

Sequencing used immunoSEQ multiplex PCR; TCRdb keeps in-frame clones, though not all of them. The data contain approximately 140,000 clones, 75% to 95% of them singletons. Regarding this clone: As yet, its antigen is unknown.

The CDR3 has 16 amino acids. Germline loops: CDR1 MRHNA, CDR2 SNTAGT. Trimming removed 4 bases from V and 0 bases from J; junction bases left unmatched: 3. The sequence came from an adult in good health. The gene calls are TRBV6-4 and TRBJ2-1; 10 nucleotides agree with TRBD2. This specimen was peripheral blood, taken on day 0 of AZD1222 vaccination. The CDR3 is CASSVGLAFSYNEQFF. DNA of the CDR3: TGTGCCAGCAGTGTGGGACTAGCGTTCTCCTACAATGAGCAGTTCTTC.